This TCR beta chain was observed in a study of molecular identifiers for immune sequencing clone quantification. Overall study findings and caveats: Amid 940,000 or so naive cells, spiked Jurkat TCR RNA from one cell was reportedly still detectable.

Sorted naive CD8 T cells were those defined as CD8+CD4-CCR7+CD45RA+. About this clonotype: Its specificity is unknown.

Trimming cost V 4 bases and J 7 bases, with 14 bases left between them. CDR1 and CDR2 from the germline V gene are LGHDT and YNNKEL (reference sequence). The CDR3 contains 14 residues. Each CDR3 protein gets one entry after TCRdb re-called the PCR reads with MiXCR. Of just under 650,000 distinct CDR3 sequences in the sample, 20% were seen once. This sequence originates from a human donor in good health. Some libraries in this study had Jurkat cell RNA spiked in. The rearrangement uses TRBV3-1 and TRBJ2-1; perhaps TRBD2 as D (5 bases). Input material: naive CD8+ T cells from blood, with Jurkat cell RNA spiked in. Indicated subset: FACS-sorted CD8+CD4-CCR7+CD45RA+ naive T cells. CDR3 in amino acids: CASSPQERVNEQFF. CDR3 sequence (DNA): TGTGCCAGCAGCCCGCAAGAGAGGGTTAATGAGCAGTTCTTC.